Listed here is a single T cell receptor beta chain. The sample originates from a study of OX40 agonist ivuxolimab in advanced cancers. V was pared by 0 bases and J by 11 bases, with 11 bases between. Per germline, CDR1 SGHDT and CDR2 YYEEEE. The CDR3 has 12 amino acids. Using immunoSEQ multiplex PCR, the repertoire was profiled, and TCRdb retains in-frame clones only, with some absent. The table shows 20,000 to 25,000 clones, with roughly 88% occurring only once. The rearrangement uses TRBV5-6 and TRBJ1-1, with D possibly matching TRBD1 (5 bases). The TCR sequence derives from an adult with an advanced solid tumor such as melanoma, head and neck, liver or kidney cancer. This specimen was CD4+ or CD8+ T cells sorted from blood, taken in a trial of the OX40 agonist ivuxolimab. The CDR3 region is CASSLGQGKAFF. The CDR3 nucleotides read TGTGCCAGCAGCTTGGGGCAGGGTAAGGCTTTCTTT.